The 15 T cell receptor beta chains below come from one sample, sequenced in a study of follicular helper T cells after annual influenza vaccination. Generated by immunoSEQ multiplex PCR, the TCRdb table keeps only in-frame clones and is missing some. The repertoire includes thousands of clones, more than 65% of them detected once, and 2.5% to 3.5% sits in the top ten. The time point here: 2014-2015 season, pre-vaccination. Specimen: CXCR5+ CD38- circulating T follicular helper cells from blood, collected on the day of influenza vaccination. Subset described: circulating Tfh, non-naive CD4+CXCR5+PD-1+ (ICOS+CD38+ or ICOS-CD38-). These receptor sequences come from an adult who received the influenza vaccine.

The rearrangement links TRBV27 to TRBJ1-1; TRBD1 might be the D (6 bases). The V gene's germline CDR1 is MNHEY and CDR2 SMNVEV (reference sequence). The germline V and J ends were trimmed by 3 bases and 4 bases, with 12 bases remaining between them. The CDR3 length is 14 residues. CDR3 bases: TGTGCCAGCAGTTTTTATCAGGACAGCACTGAAGCTTTCTTT. Protein sequence: CASSFYQDSTEAFF.

The chain combines TRBV6-6 with TRBJ1-5, with TRBD1 as a possible D gene (6 bases). The CDR3 length is 15 residues. Germline CDR1 MNHNY, CDR2 SVGAGI (reference sequence). With 0 bases removed from V and 3 bases from J, the gap between germline ends came to 9 bases. CDR3 residues: CASSYSGHNNQPQHF. Written as DNA, the CDR3 is TGTGCCAGCAGTTACTCGGGACATAACAATCAGCCCCAGCATTTT.

J is TRBJ1-2 and V is TRBV4-1; 9 bases are a match to TRBD1. V lost 1 base and J lost 4; bases outside the gene matches: 4. Germline V lookup: CDR1 MGHRA, CDR2 YSYEKL. The CDR3 runs to 15 residues. The CDR3 DNA is TGCGCCAGCAGCCAAGCGGGACAGGGCGGCTATGGCTACACCTTC. It yields the protein CASSQAGQGGYGYTF.

For the CDR3, the DNA is TGTGCCAGCAGTGACGGGCAGAGCTACGAGCAGTACTTC. Amino acids: CASSDGQSYEQYF. This chain uses TRBV2 with TRBJ2-7; no clear D gene. Trimming took 3 bases from V and 3 from J, leaving 9 bases between them. Per the germline V gene, CDR1 is SNHLY and CDR2 is FYNNEI. The CDR3 is 13 residues long.

The rearrangement joins TRBV7-6 to TRBJ2-2; tentatively, D is TRBD2 (6 bases). Germline values: CDR1 SGHVS, CDR2 FNYEAQ. The CDR3 covers 15 residues. V dropped 5 bases and J dropped 2 bases, with 12 bases sitting between them. The CDR3 DNA reads TGTGCCAGCAGCCGTGGTGCGGGAAACACCGGGGAGCTGTTTTTT. Translation gives CASSRGAGNTGELFF.

The chain recombines TRBV28 with TRBJ2-7; TRBD1 aligns across 10 bases. Germline-derived CDR1 and CDR2 are MDHEN and SYDVKM. The V and J ends lost 6 bases and 1 base, in that order; junction bases with no gene match: 12. The CDR3 spans 17 residues. DNA for the CDR3: TGTGCCAGCAGCCCTCTAAGACAGGGGGCAGGTTCCTACGAGCAGTACTTC. It translates to CASSPLRQGAGSYEQYF.

This clone was seen a handful of times. The chain combines TRBV19 with TRBJ2-5; the D is unclear. V lost 7 bases and J 5 bases, leaving 14 bases between the germline ends. The CDR3 extends over 13 amino acids. Germline V CDR1 and CDR2: LNHDA, SQIVND (reference sequence). CDR3 in amino acids: CASNKNLGETQYF. DNA of the CDR3: TGTGCCAGTAACAAGAACCTTGGGGAGACCCAGTACTTC.

The chain uses TRBV15 and TRBJ1-5; tentative D call: TRBD1 (5 bases). CDR1 and CDR2 (germline): LNHNV, YYDKDF (reference sequence). Between the trimmed V and J ends, which lost 4 bases and 3 bases, there was a span of 16 bases. The CDR3 spans 16 residues. CDR3 DNA: TGTGCCACCAGCACCGGGGCGAGTTTGGACAATCAGCCCCAGCATTTT. Its protein product is CATSTGASLDNQPQHF.

CDR3 amino acids: CASSLVHNGANVLTF. CDR3 DNA: TGTGCCAGCAGCTTAGTGCACAACGGGGCCAACGTCCTGACTTTC. The V and J genes are TRBV7-2 and TRBJ2-6; no firm D call. The CDR3 is made up of 15 amino acids. Germline values: CDR1 SGHTA, CDR2 FQGNSA. Trimming removed 1 base from V and 4 bases from J, with 8 bases in between. The whole variable domain, remainder taken from reference TRBV7-2 and TRBJ2-6, is GAGVSQSPSNKVTEKGKDVELRCDPISGHTALYWYRQSLGQGLEFLIYFQGNSAPDKSGLPSDRFSAERTGGSVSTLTIQRTQQEDSAVYLCASSLVHNGANVLTFGAGSRLTVL.

The rearrangement uses TRBV7-2 and TRBJ2-2; D is uncertain. The germline V and J ends were trimmed by 4 bases and 0 bases, with 15 bases remaining between them. Germline-derived CDR1 and CDR2 are SGHTA and FQGNSA. The CDR3 is 17 residues long. The CDR3 DNA reads TGTGCCAGCAGCTCGACACGTGACGCCGCGAACACCGGGGAGCTGTTTTTT. Protein product: CASSSTRDAANTGELFF.

This clone was recorded a few times. V usage is TRBV7-9 and J usage is TRBJ1-1; no clear D. The CDR3 is 14 amino acids. Germline CDR1 is SEHNR and CDR2 is FQNEAQ (reference sequence). The germline V and J ends were trimmed by 1 base and 5 bases, with 11 bases remaining between them. CDR3 bases: TGTGCCAGCAGCTTAGGCCGAGAGAGAACTGAAGCTTTCTTT. It yields the protein CASSLGRERTEAFF. The variable domain in full, with the rest retrieved from reference TRBV7-9 and TRBJ1-1, is DTGVSQNPRHKITKRGQNVTFRCDPISEHNRLYWYRQTLGQGPEFLTYFQNEAQLEKSRLLSDRFSAERPKGSFSTLEIQRTEQGDSAMYLCASSLGRERTEAFFGQGTRLTVV.

This clone was seen once. This chain connects TRBV13 to TRBJ2-7; 8 bases align to TRBD1. Germline CDR1 is PRHDT and CDR2 is FYEKMQ (reference sequence). V dropped 6 bases and J dropped 1; count of bases not matched to a gene: 5. The CDR3 totals 14 residues. CDR3 loop: CASRIGTGSYEQYF. In DNA form, the CDR3 reads TGTGCCAGCAGAATAGGGACAGGATCCTACGAGCAGTACTTC.

The rearrangement uses TRBV6-1 and TRBJ2-2, with D possibly being TRBD1 (5 bases). The germline V gene has CDR1 MNHNS and CDR2 SASEGT. Trimming took 6 bases from V and 9 from J, leaving 14 bases between them. The CDR3 has 13 amino acids. The CDR3 region is CASSWQGFRELFF. The DNA of the CDR3 is TGTGCCAGCAGCTGGCAGGGTTTCCGGGAGCTGTTTTTT.

This clone appeared once. J is TRBJ1-3 and V is TRBV2, with D uncertain. The germline CDR1 and CDR2 sequences are SNHLY and FYNNEI. V dropped 3 bases and J dropped 5 bases, with 11 bases sitting between them. This CDR3 region has 14 residues. This chain's CDR3 is CASSDSVARNTIYF. In DNA form, the CDR3 reads TGTGCCAGCAGTGACTCAGTTGCCCGAAACACCATATATTTT.

The CDR3 reads CSTGPAWGYTF. The CDR3 DNA reads as TGCAGCACCGGGCCAGCATGGGGCTACACCTTC. The chain has TRBV20-1 and TRBJ1-2, with no clear D. Germline loops: CDR1 DFQATT, CDR2 SNEGSKA (reference sequence). The CDR3 runs to 11 residues.